These T cell receptor beta chains were read from a single sample in a study of cytomegalovirus exposure and HLA in healthy donors. The assay was immunoSEQ multiplex PCR, and TCRdb's table has in-frame clones only and misses some. The sample records under 200,000 clones, 65% to 90% being singletons. Source material: PBMCs. These receptors were collected from a woman between 45 and 65 years old in good health and CMV-seronegative. CDR3s include the opening cysteine and the closing phenylalanine or tryptophan. The order of the fields is V gene, J gene, D gene, clone size, CDR3 protein, CDR3 DNA. D genes are given only for firm matches. The listing skips clone size in some rows; elsewhere it reads once, few, many or a size class.

V: TRBV6-5
J: TRBJ2-5
D: TRBD1
size: NA
CDR3: CASSTDRGQETQYF
DNA: TGTGCCAGCAGTACGGACAGGGGGCAAGAGACCCAGTACTTC

V: TRBV4-1
J: TRBJ2-1
D: NA
size: NA
CDR3: CASSRNPSAASSYNEQFF
DNA: TGCGCCAGCAGCCGGAACCCCTCCGCGGCGAGCTCCTACAATGAGCAGTTCTTC

V: TRBV4-3
J: TRBJ2-7
D: NA
size: few
CDR3: CASSHGASLEGDEQYF
DNA: TGCGCCAGCAGCCATGGGGCGAGCCTAGAGGGGGACGAGCAGTACTTC

V: TRBV6-4
J: TRBJ2-3
D: TRBD2
size: NA
CDR3: CASSPRGGRADTQYF
DNA: TGTGCCAGCAGCCCCCGGGGAGGGAGGGCAGATACGCAGTATTTT

V: TRBV30
J: TRBJ2-7
D: NA
size: NA
CDR3: CAWTPNLLIEQYF
DNA: TGTGCCTGGACCCCGAACCTACTCATCGAGCAGTACTTC

V: TRBV2
J: TRBJ2-5
D: NA
size: once
CDR3: CAGRERETQYF
DNA: TGTGCCGGACGGGAGCGAGAGACCCAGTACTTC

V: TRBV28
J: TRBJ1-5
D: TRBD1
size: NA
CDR3: CASRLMGGTGGQPQHF
DNA: TGTGCCAGCAGGCTCATGGGCGGGACAGGGGGTCAGCCCCAGCATTTT

V: TRBV5-1
J: TRBJ2-1
D: NA
size: NA
CDR3: CASSPTGYPGTLYNEQFF
DNA: TGCGCCAGCAGCCCTACTGGGTACCCAGGGACTCTCTACAATGAGCAGTTCTTC

V: TRBV5-6
J: TRBJ1-2
D: NA
size: NA
CDR3: CASSPGPGQRIYGYTF
DNA: TGTGCCAGCAGCCCCGGCCCGGGACAACGAATCTATGGCTACACCTTC

V: TRBV6-1
J: TRBJ2-7
D: TRBD1
size: NA
CDR3: CASRTGVITYEQYF
DNA: TGTGCCAGCAGGACAGGGGTCATTACCTACGAGCAGTACTTC

V: TRBV18
J: TRBJ2-3
D: TRBD2
size: once
CDR3: CASSPLPRTSGRATDTQYF
DNA: TGTGCCAGCTCACCACTCCCGAGGACTAGCGGGAGGGCCACAGATACGCAGTATTTT

V: TRBV7-9
J: TRBJ1-6
D: NA
size: few
CDR3: CASSFKDTLHF
DNA: TGTGCCAGCAGCTTTAAGGACACCCTCCACTTT

V: TRBV18
J: TRBJ2-1
D: TRBD1
size: NA
CDR3: CASSPGRTGNNEQFF
DNA: TGTGCCAGCTCACCGGGAAGGACAGGGAACAATGAGCAGTTCTTC

V: TRBV2
J: TRBJ2-7
D: NA
size: NA
CDR3: CASSEVVRSYEQYF
DNA: TGTGCCAGCAGTGAAGTGGTTAGGAGCTACGAGCAGTACTTC

V: TRBV19
J: TRBJ2-6
D: NA
size: NA
CDR3: CASSTIGQGYSGANVLTF
DNA: TGTGCCAGTAGTACAATAGGACAAGGATACTCTGGGGCCAACGTCCTGACTTTC

V: TRBV28
J: TRBJ2-7
D: NA
size: NA
CDR3: CASSSRDGEQYF
DNA: TGTGCCAGCAGTTCACGCGACGGGGAGCAGTACTTC

V: TRBV7-8
J: TRBJ1-4
D: NA
size: NA
CDR3: CASSGEEVQGWATNEKLFF
DNA: TGTGCCAGCAGCGGGGAAGAAGTACAGGGATGGGCAACTAATGAAAAACTGTTTTTT

V: TRBV7-2
J: TRBJ1-5
D: NA
size: few
CDR3: CASSLGPGNQPQHF
DNA: TGTGCCAGCAGCTTAGGGCCAGGGAATCAGCCCCAGCATTTT

V: TRBV28
J: TRBJ1-5
D: NA
size: NA
CDR3: CASSPSGASNQPQHF
DNA: TGTGCCAGCAGCCCCTCTGGGGCAAGCAATCAGCCCCAGCATTTT

V: TRBV5-1
J: TRBJ2-1
D: TRBD2
size: NA
CDR3: CASQRSNLGTSGRLGSDEQFF
DNA: TGCGCCAGCCAGCGGAGCAATTTGGGGACTAGCGGGAGGCTTGGTAGTGATGAGCAGTTCTTC

V: TRBV25-1
J: TRBJ1-2
D: TRBD1
size: once
CDR3: CASSAGQATAIHGYTF
DNA: TGTGCCAGCAGTGCGGGACAGGCCACCGCTATCCATGGCTACACCTTC

V: TRBV7-9
J: TRBJ2-6
D: NA
size: NA
CDR3: CASSFGLTSGANVLTF
DNA: TGTGCCAGCAGCTTCGGACTGACCTCTGGGGCCAACGTCCTGACTTTC

V: TRBV27
J: TRBJ2-1
D: NA
size: NA
CDR3: CASSSGIYNEQFF
DNA: TGTGCCAGCAGTTCCGGGATTTACAATGAGCAGTTCTTC

V: TRBV30
J: TRBJ1-1
D: NA
size: NA
CDR3: CAWTRWTAEDTEAFF
DNA: TGTGCCTGGACGAGATGGACAGCTGAAGACACTGAAGCTTTCTTT

V: TRBV15
J: TRBJ1-3
D: NA
size: NA
CDR3: CATSRDMTGTVSGNTIYF
DNA: TGTGCCACCAGCAGAGATATGACAGGAACCGTCTCTGGAAACACCATATATTTT

V: TRBV5-6
J: TRBJ2-7
D: NA
size: NA
CDR3: CASSWAGGATYEQYF
DNA: TGTGCCAGCAGCTGGGCGGGTGGAGCTACCTACGAGCAGTACTTC

V: TRBV28
J: TRBJ2-2
D: TRBD1
size: NA
CDR3: CASTLGDRNRQTGELFF
DNA: TGTGCCAGCACCTTGGGGGACAGGAATCGACAAACCGGGGAGCTGTTTTTT

V: TRBV7-9
J: TRBJ2-1
D: TRBD2
size: few
CDR3: CASSIFGASGRSYNEQFF
DNA: TGTGCCAGCAGCATCTTTGGGGCTAGCGGGAGGTCCTACAATGAGCAGTTCTTC

V: TRBV14
J: TRBJ2-3
D: TRBD2
size: NA
CDR3: CASSRPGLVGADTQYF
DNA: TGTGCCAGCAGCCGCCCGGGACTAGTGGGCGCAGATACGCAGTATTTT

V: TRBV7-2
J: TRBJ2-3
D: NA
size: NA
CDR3: CASSLAGGTDTQYF
DNA: TGTGCCAGCAGCTTAGCCGGAGGCACAGATACGCAGTATTTT

V: TRBV5-1
J: TRBJ1-2
D: TRBD1
size: NA
CDR3: CASSRGTGEPYGYTF
DNA: TGCGCCAGCAGCAGAGGGACAGGCGAACCTTATGGCTACACCTTC